This TCR beta chain was profiled in a study of T cell responses to AZD1222 COVID-19 vaccine. CDR1 is SQVTM, CDR2 ANQGSEA, per germline. Trimming removed 7 bases from V and 4 bases from J; junction bases left unmatched: 9. The CDR3 is 16 residues long. Method: immunoSEQ multiplex PCR; TCRdb's copy keeps in-frame clones and lacks some. The repertoire holds 150,000 to 250,000 clones, around 93% seen once, with roughly 0.99% in the top ten. The sample here was peripheral blood, taken 28 days after the second AZD1222 dose. The clonotype originates from an adult who received the AZD1222 COVID-19 vaccine. This sequence joins TRBV29-1 and TRBJ2-2; 13 nucleotides line up with TRBD2. The CDR3 region is CSATLLAGGITGELFF. In nucleotides, the CDR3 is TGCAGCGCGACCTTACTAGCGGGGGGGATCACCGGGGAGCTGTTTTTT.